This T cell receptor beta chain is from a study of radiotherapy plus CTLA-4 blockade in lung cancer. CDR1 WNHNN and CDR2 SYGVQD come from the germline V gene (reference sequence). Trimming cost V 10 bases and J 5 bases; bases outside gene matches: 13. The CDR3 is made up of 16 amino acids. TCRdb's table, derived via immunoSEQ multiplex PCR, lists solely in-frame clones and lacks some. The data contain about 25,000 clones, around 72% of them singletons. Sequences were derived from peripheral blood, sampled from a patient treated with radiotherapy plus ipilimumab. The chain recombines TRBV10-1 with TRBJ1-4; 10 nucleotides agree with TRBD1. The origin of this receptor is a human donor with non-small cell lung cancer who had stable disease on radiotherapy plus ipilimumab. The CDR3 DNA follows: TGCGCCACTTGCTGCGGGACAGGGGCGATCAATGAAAAACTGTTTTTT. Translated, it gives CATCCGTGAINEKLFF.